The 25 T cell receptor beta chains below come from one sample, sequenced in a study of blood T cell repertoires in COVID-19. Repertoires were generated with immunoSEQ multiplex PCR, while TCRdb's copy carries only in-frame clones and drops some. This table has roughly 320,000 clones, about 82% appearing once. The specimen sequenced was peripheral blood. The receptor set was obtained from a human donor in a cohort sampled during active COVID-19.

The chain is built from TRBV13 and TRBJ2-7, with 8 bases matching TRBD1. The CDR3 loop spans 13 amino acids. Germline lookup yields CDR1 PRHDT and CDR2 FYEKMQ (reference sequence). With 6 bases clipped from V and 9 bases from J, the junction kept 10 bases outside the gene matches. The CDR3 here is CASSPDRAVVQYF. CDR3 nucleotide sequence: TGTGCCAGCAGTCCGGACAGGGCTGTGGTGCAGTACTTC.

The genes are TRBV7-9 and TRBJ2-7; TRBD1 matches at 8 bases. V dropped 6 bases and J dropped 1; count of bases not matched to a gene: 11. CDR1 is SEHNR, CDR2 FQNEAQ, per germline (reference sequence). The CDR3 loop spans 16 amino acids. DNA of the CDR3: TGTGCCAGCAGTCCCAGAGACAGGGGAAGGTCCTACGAGCAGTACTTC. Residues: CASSPRDRGRSYEQYF.

Details on this clone: The junction differs from germline at one of its ends, possibly a read error. The chain is built from TRBV6-1 and TRBJ2-7, with D hard to call. The CDR3 length is 12 residues. Germline assignment: CDR1 MNHNS and CDR2 SASEGT. CDR3 loop: CASSKAFYEQYF. CDR3 coding DNA: TGTGCCAGCAGTAAAGCCTTCTACGAGCAGTACTTC.

The V call is TRBV9, the J call TRBJ1-1; 7 positions agree with TRBD1. This CDR3 region has 13 residues. The V gene's germline CDR1 is SGDLS and CDR2 YYNGEE. V lost 0 bases to trimming and J lost 4 bases; unmatched junction nucleotides: 0. In DNA form, the CDR3 reads TGTGCCAGCAGCGTAGACAGGGGCACTGAAGCTTTCTTT. This gives the protein CASSVDRGTEAFF.

The genes are TRBV7-8 and TRBJ1-1; no definite D call. The CDR3 is 14 residues long. V gave up 4 bases and J gave up 8 bases, with 17 bases separating them. Germline-derived CDR1 and CDR2 are SGHVS and FQNEAQ. In DNA, the CDR3 is TGTGCCAGCAGCTCCCTGACACCTGCGGGGGAAGCTTTCTTT. It codes for CASSSLTPAGEAFF.

This chain uses TRBV5-1 with TRBJ1-1; D is unclear. The germline V and J ends were trimmed by 0 bases and 5 bases, with 8 bases remaining between them. The germline V gene encodes CDR1 SGHRS and CDR2 YFSETQ. The CDR3 totals 13 residues. Written as DNA, the CDR3 is TGCGCCAGCAGCTTGGGAGGGAAGACTGAAGCTTTCTTT. Translation gives CASSLGGKTEAFF.

The chain links TRBV11-2 to TRBJ1-5, with 10 bases aligning to TRBD1. The germline V gene encodes CDR1 SGHAT and CDR2 FQNNGV. This CDR3 spans 15 amino acids. Germline trimming cut 2 bases from V and 7 bases from J; bases unmatched to any gene: 5. The CDR3 protein is CASSLKDRGGQPQHF. As DNA, the CDR3 is TGTGCCAGCAGCTTAAAGGACAGGGGGGGGCAGCCCCAGCATTTT.

V and J are TRBV10-3 and TRBJ2-1; a possible D gene is TRBD1 (6 bases). Trimming removed 4 bases from V and 9 bases from J, with 19 bases in between. Germline-derived CDR1 and CDR2 are ENHRY and SYGVKD. CDR3 length: 15 residues. In nucleotides, the CDR3 is TGTGCCATCAGTGGGGGACAAGTAAGAGGTGGTGAGCAGTTCTTC. As protein: CAISGGQVRGGEQFF.

V and J are TRBV24-1 and TRBJ1-2, with 12 nucleotides matching TRBD1. V lost 3 bases to trimming and J lost 5 bases; unmatched junction nucleotides: 9. The germline V gene encodes CDR1 KGHDR and CDR2 SFDVKD. CDR3 length equals 17 residues. The CDR3 spells CATSDPGTGGQGYGYTF. In nucleotides, the CDR3 is TGTGCCACCAGTGATCCCGGGACAGGGGGCCAGGGGTATGGCTACACCTTC.

The chain carries TRBV3-1 (or the pseudogene TRBV3-2) and TRBJ2-5; unclear D gene. CDR1 and CDR2 (germline): LGHDT, YNNKEL (reference sequence). V was pared by 0 bases and J by 4 bases, with 9 bases between. CDR3 size: 14 residues. The CDR3 here is CASSQDTGRETQYF. CDR3 nucleotide sequence: TGTGCCAGCAGCCAAGATACGGGTAGAGAGACCCAGTACTTC.

The chain uses TRBV5-1 and TRBJ2-1, with 11 bases matching TRBD2. Germline V lookup: CDR1 SGHRS, CDR2 YFSETQ. V gave up 3 bases and J gave up 2 bases; unmatched junction bases: 13. The CDR3 has 19 amino acids. The CDR3: CASSSLNLIAGGTYNEQFF. Here the CDR3 DNA reads TGCGCCAGCAGCTCCTTAAACCTGATAGCGGGGGGGACCTACAATGAGCAGTTCTTC.

The chain couples TRBV2 to TRBJ2-3; D perhaps matches TRBD2 (7 bases). The CDR3 extends over 18 amino acids. V was clipped by 6 bases and J by 4 bases, with 26 bases between them. CDR1 is SNHLY, CDR2 FYNNEI, per germline. CDR3 DNA: TGTGCCAGCAGCTTGAGGGGCGGGGGCTTGGGTTCGGCAGATACGCAGTATTTT. Protein product: CASSLRGGGLGSADTQYF.

The chain joins TRBV4-2 to TRBJ2-7; possibly TRBD1 for D (6 bases). Germline-derived CDR1 and CDR2 are LGHNA and YNFKEQ. The CDR3 consists of 14 residues. Trimming took 3 bases from V and 6 from J, leaving 15 bases between them. The CDR3 nucleotides are TGTGCCAGCAGCCATGGTACGAACAGGGCCGAGCAGTACTTC. Protein: CASSHGTNRAEQYF.

The rearrangement links TRBV6-5 to TRBJ2-1; a weak D match, TRBD2 (6 bases). Trimming removed 2 bases at V and 5 bases at J, with 10 bases between. Germline V gene lookup returns CDR1 MNHEY and CDR2 SVGAGI. The CDR3 has 14 amino acids. This CDR3 reads CASSYPGTHNEQFF. The CDR3, as DNA: TGTGCCAGCAGTTACCCCGGGACTCACAATGAGCAGTTCTTC.

The gene calls are TRBV9 and TRBJ2-7; TRBD2 is a possible D gene (6 bases). Trimming pared 3 bases from V and 0 bases from J, leaving 10 bases between. The length of the CDR3 is 14 residues. Germline CDR1 and CDR2: SGDLS and YYNGEE. CDR3 amino acids: CASSAGTFSYEQYF. Written as DNA, the CDR3 is TGTGCCAGCAGCGCCGGGACTTTCTCCTACGAGCAGTACTTC.

This chain uses TRBV7-2 with TRBJ1-5, with D hard to call. V was clipped by 5 bases and J by 0 bases, with 11 bases between them. CDR3 length equals 15 residues. Germline CDR1 reads SGHTA; CDR2 reads FQGNSA. CDR3 sequence reads: CASSGTAYSNQPQHF. For the CDR3, the DNA is TGTGCCAGCAGCGGCACAGCATATAGCAATCAGCCCCAGCATTTT.

The rearrangement uses TRBV5-1 and TRBJ1-6; 7 positions agree with TRBD1. This CDR3 comprises 17 residues. CDR1 SGHRS and CDR2 YFSETQ come from the germline V gene. The junction had 11 bases not matched to a gene; V was cut back by 0 bases and J by 8 bases. CDR3 in DNA: TGCGCCAGCAGCTTGGGAATTGGGACAGCAAGTGATTCACCCCTCCACTTT. Its protein product is CASSLGIGTASDSPLHF.

The table lists this clone with a count of one. V and J are TRBV11-2 and TRBJ1-3; no firm D call. V was shortened by 2 bases and J by 0 bases, with 11 bases between the two germline ends. Germline V CDR1 and CDR2: SGHAT, FQNNGV. The length of the CDR3 is 16 residues. CDR3 bases: TGTGCCAGCAGCTTAAGCCCGTCTAACTCTGGAAACACCATATATTTT. Protein sequence: CASSLSPSNSGNTIYF. The entire variable domain, with the rest obtained from reference TRBV11-2 and TRBJ1-3, is as follows: EAGVAQSPRYKIIEKRQSVAFWCNPISGHATLYWYQQILGQGPKLLIQFQNNGVVDDSQLPKDRFSAERLKGVDSTLKIQPAKLEDSAVYLCASSLSPSNSGNTIYFGEGSWLTVV.

The J gene is TRBJ2-1, the V gene TRBV27, with TRBD1 as a possible D gene (6 bases). The CDR3 sequence is 16 residues long. V was pared by 4 bases and J by 5 bases, with 18 bases between. CDR1 and CDR2 from the germline V gene are MNHEY and SMNVEV (reference sequence). This chain's CDR3 is CASSSPGDRSHNEQFF. Here the CDR3 DNA reads TGTGCCAGCAGTTCGCCGGGCGACAGGAGCCACAATGAGCAGTTCTTC.

This chain connects TRBV27 to TRBJ2-1; TRBD2 might be the D (6 bases). The ends were cut back, 8 bases at V and 1 base at J, with 18 bases in the middle. This CDR3 is 16 amino acids long. Germline CDR1 reads MNHEY; CDR2 reads SMNVEV (reference sequence). In DNA form, the CDR3 reads TGTGCCAGCGATCCGGGGGTTGGGAAGTCCTACAATGAGCAGTTCTTC. Residues: CASDPGVGKSYNEQFF.

The chain has TRBV7-3 and TRBJ2-2; TRBD1 might be the D (5 bases). Germline V gives CDR1 SGHTA, CDR2 FQGTGA. With 1 base removed from V and 3 bases from J, the gap between germline ends came to 12 bases. The CDR3 has 16 amino acids. Written as DNA, the CDR3 is TGTGCCAGCAGCTTAAAGTGGGGCCGCGACACCGGGGAGCTGTTTTTT. Protein sequence: CASSLKWGRDTGELFF.

This rearrangement joins TRBV6-5 to TRBJ1-1, with D uncertain. The CDR3 length is 15 residues. In germline, CDR1 is MNHEY, CDR2 SVGAGI. Trimming took off 0 bases at V and 3 bases at J, with 11 bases between the two ends. CDR3 in amino acids: CASSYSIREDTEAFF. CDR3 bases: TGTGCCAGCAGTTACTCGATTCGGGAGGACACTGAAGCTTTCTTT.

This clone showed up just a few times. The chain couples TRBV5-1 to TRBJ1-5; the D gene is possibly TRBD1 (6 bases). The V gene's germline CDR1 is SGHRS and CDR2 YFSETQ. CDR3 length equals 16 residues. Trimming shortened V by 0 bases and J by 7 bases, and 17 bases separated the two germline ends. The CDR3 loop reads CASSLGGPGNWQPQHF. The DNA for the CDR3 is TGCGCCAGCAGCTTGGGGGGGCCGGGTAACTGGCAGCCCCAGCATTTT.

V gene TRBV6-5 combines with J gene TRBJ2-7, with D maybe TRBD2 (6 bases). The CDR3 is 13 residues long. Germline lookup yields CDR1 MNHEY and CDR2 SVGAGI. V was trimmed by 2 bases and J by 3 bases, leaving 8 bases between them. The CDR3 protein is CASSYAGSYEQYF. For the CDR3, the DNA is TGTGCCAGCAGTTACGCCGGGAGCTACGAGCAGTACTTC.

The CDR3: CASSFLGVPEAFF. The CDR3 nucleotides are TGTGCCAGCAGTTTTCTAGGAGTACCTGAAGCTTTCTTT. The rearrangement joins TRBV12-3 or TRBV12-4 to TRBJ1-1, with D uncertain. With 3 bases removed from V and 6 bases from J, the gap between germline ends came to 11 bases. The CDR3 sequence is 13 residues long.